Listed below are T cell receptor beta chains from one sample, sequenced in a study of T-cell memory formation after mild COVID-19. In TCRdb, the 5' RACE reads were re-called with MiXCR into one record per CDR3 protein. The sample lists more than 350,000 distinct CDR3 sequences; 21% were seen once. Sequencing used PBMCs or a T cell subset sorted from them (not recorded which). Every receptor here comes from an adult woman who had mild COVID-19 (a few samples of this study predate the infection). Cell type and time point are not known. The CDR3 runs from the conserved cysteine through the conserved F or W. D genes are given only for firm matches. Clone sizes are given selectively: once, few, many, or a class where the clone is expanded.

TRBJ1-4,TRBV18,NA,few,14,TGTGCCAGCTCACCAGCGGGGACTAATGAAAAACTGTTTTTT,CASSPAGTNEKLFF
TRBJ2-3,TRBV24-1,NA,few,16,TGTGCCACCAGTGATCCCCCCAGGGGTCGCACAGATACGCAGTATTTT,CATSDPPRGRTDTQYF
TRBJ2-3,TRBV10-3,TRBD2,NA,17,TGTGCCATCAGTGAGTCGCGACTAGCGGGATACGCTGATACGCAGTATTTT,CAISESRLAGYADTQYF
TRBJ1-5,TRBV19,NA,NA,17,TGTGCCAGTAGTACGGCCGGCTGGGGTTCAAGCAATCAGCCCCAGCATTTT,CASSTAGWGSSNQPQHF
TRBJ2-7,TRBV7-9,TRBD2,NA,15,TGTGCCAGCAGCGGGAGAGCGGGGGGCGACTACGAGCAGTACTTC,CASSGRAGGDYEQYF
TRBJ2-3,TRBV20-1,TRBD1,few,16,TGCAGTGCTAGAACCCTCCGCAGGGGGCAAACAGATACGCAGTATTTT,CSARTLRRGQTDTQYF
TRBJ1-1,TRBV11-2,TRBD1,few,14,TGTGCCAGCAGTCAGGGGGTCATGAACACTGAAGCTTTCTTT,CASSQGVMNTEAFF
TRBJ2-4,TRBV23-1,NA,NA,15,TGCGCCAGCAGTCCGGAAAACAGGGCTGCCAACATTCAGTACTTC,CASSPENRAANIQYF
TRBJ2-7,TRBV4-2,NA,many,15,TGTGCCAGCAGCCAAGTGGCGGAACTATCCTACGAGCAGTACTTC,CASSQVAELSYEQYF
TRBJ2-5,TRBV7-8,NA,NA,14,TGTGCCAGCAGCTTATTCACCGGGATGGAGACCCAGTACTTC,CASSLFTGMETQYF
TRBJ2-1,TRBV7-3,NA,few,15,TGTGCCAGCAGCGCCGGACCCCCCGGGGACAATGAGCAGTTCTTC,CASSAGPPGDNEQFF
TRBJ2-2,TRBV4-1,NA,NA,13,TGCGCCAGCAGCCAGGCCTTCGACGGGGAGCTGTTTTTT,CASSQAFDGELFF
TRBJ2-6,TRBV6-2/TRBV6-3,NA,few,15,TGTGCCAGCAGTTTGGAGGACTCTGGGGCCAACGTCCTGACTTTC,CASSLEDSGANVLTF
TRBJ2-1,TRBV29-1,TRBD2,NA,13,TGCAGCCCCCTAAGCGGGAGGGGCAATGAGCAGTTCTTC,CSPLSGRGNEQFF
TRBJ1-4,TRBV14,NA,NA,20,TGTGCCAGCAGCCAAGAGTACAGGGAGCCGACCCCGCCGGGTAATGAAAAACTGTTTTTT,CASSQEYREPTPPGNEKLFF
TRBJ2-1,TRBV7-3,NA,NA,15,TGTGCCAGCAGCTCCCCCGGGACTGCCTACAATGAGCAGTTCTTC,CASSSPGTAYNEQFF
TRBJ2-1,TRBV20-1,TRBD2,NA,14,TGCAGTGCTAGAAGCGGGAGGGTAAGCAATGAGCAGTTCTTC,CSARSGRVSNEQFF